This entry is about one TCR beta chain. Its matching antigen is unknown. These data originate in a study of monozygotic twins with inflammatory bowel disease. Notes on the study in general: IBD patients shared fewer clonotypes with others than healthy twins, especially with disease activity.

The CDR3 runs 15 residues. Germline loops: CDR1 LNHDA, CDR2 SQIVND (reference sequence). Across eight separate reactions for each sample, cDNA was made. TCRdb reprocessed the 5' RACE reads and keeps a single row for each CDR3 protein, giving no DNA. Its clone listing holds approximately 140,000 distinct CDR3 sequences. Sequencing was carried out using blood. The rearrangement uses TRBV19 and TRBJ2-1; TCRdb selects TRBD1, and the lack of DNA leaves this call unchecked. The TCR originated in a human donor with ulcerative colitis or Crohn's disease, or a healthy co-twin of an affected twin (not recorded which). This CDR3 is CASSIVPVGYNEQFF.